The clone carrying this TCR beta chain was observed a handful of times. Sequencing relied on a cDNA template that was reverse transcribed from extracted RNA. TCRdb's copy holds only in-frame clones and misses some; the assay was immunoSEQ multiplex PCR. The data show some 180,000 clones, roughly 60% seen once. This entry is derived from a study of CD8+ T cells in alopecia areata. Isolation of CD4+ and CD8+ T cells from PBMCs was achieved by sorting. This TCR came from a human donor with alopecia areata. This sample comprised CD4+ T cells sorted from blood, obtained at week 0.

As DNA, the CDR3 is TGCAGCGTTAGAGAGGGTAATCAGCCCCAGCATTTT. Protein product: CSVREGNQPQHF. The chain is built from TRBV29-1 and TRBJ1-5, with no clear D. Looked up from germline, CDR1 is SQVTM and CDR2 is ANQGSEA. This CDR3 has 12 amino acids. V lost 5 bases to trimming and J lost 4 bases, with 9 bases between them.